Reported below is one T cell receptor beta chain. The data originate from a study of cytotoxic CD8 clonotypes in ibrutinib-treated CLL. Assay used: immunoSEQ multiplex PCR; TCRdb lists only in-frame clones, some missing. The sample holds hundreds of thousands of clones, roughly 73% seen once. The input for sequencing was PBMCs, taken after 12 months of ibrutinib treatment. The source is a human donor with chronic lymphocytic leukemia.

CDR3 sequence reads: CASSLTQGGTQYF. In nucleotides, the CDR3 is TGTGCCAGCAGTTTGACCCAGGGGGGGACGCAGTATTTT. V is TRBV27 and J is TRBJ2-3; D possibly uses TRBD1 or TRBD2 (7 bases each). Trimming took off 3 bases at V and 9 bases at J, with 13 bases between the two ends. CDR1 MNHEY and CDR2 SMNVEV come from the germline V gene (reference sequence). This CDR3 is built from 13 residues.